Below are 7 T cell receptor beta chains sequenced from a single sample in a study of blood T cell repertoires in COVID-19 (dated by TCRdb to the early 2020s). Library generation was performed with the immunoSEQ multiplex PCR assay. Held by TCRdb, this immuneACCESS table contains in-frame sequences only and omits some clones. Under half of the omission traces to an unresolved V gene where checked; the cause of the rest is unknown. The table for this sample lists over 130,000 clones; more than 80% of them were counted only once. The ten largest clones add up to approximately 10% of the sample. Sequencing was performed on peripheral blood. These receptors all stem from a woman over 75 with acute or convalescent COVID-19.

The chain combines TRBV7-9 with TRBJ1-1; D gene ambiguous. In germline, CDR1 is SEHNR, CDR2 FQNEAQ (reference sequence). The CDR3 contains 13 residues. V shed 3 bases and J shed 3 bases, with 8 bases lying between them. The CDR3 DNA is TGTGCCAGCAGCTTCGCCGGAGACACTGAAGCTTTCTTT. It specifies CASSFAGDTEAFF.

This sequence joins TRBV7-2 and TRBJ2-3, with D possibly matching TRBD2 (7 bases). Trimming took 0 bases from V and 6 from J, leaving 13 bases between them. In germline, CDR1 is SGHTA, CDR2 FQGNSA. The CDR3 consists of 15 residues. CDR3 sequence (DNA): TGTGCCAGCAGCTTAGCGGCGGGGGCCGCGGATACGCAGTATTTT. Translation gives CASSLAAGAADTQYF.

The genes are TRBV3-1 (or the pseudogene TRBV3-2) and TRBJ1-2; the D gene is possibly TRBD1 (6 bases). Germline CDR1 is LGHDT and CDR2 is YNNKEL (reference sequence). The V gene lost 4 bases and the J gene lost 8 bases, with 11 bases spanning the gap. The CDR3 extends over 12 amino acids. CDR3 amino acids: CASSLAGVGYTF. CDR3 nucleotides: TGTGCCAGCAGCCTGGCAGGGGTCGGCTACACCTTC.

The CDR3 coding sequence is TGCGCCAGCAGCCGGGACACCGATTCACCCCTCCACTTT. This translates into CASSRDTDSPLHF. The V gene is TRBV5-1, the J gene TRBJ1-6, with a weak D call TRBD1 (6 bases). Trimming stripped 4 bases from V and 8 bases from J, with 10 bases between. CDR1 and CDR2 (germline): SGHRS, YFSETQ. CDR3 length equals 13 residues.

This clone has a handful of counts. CDR3 in DNA: TGCGCCAGCAGCAGGGGACAGGCCCAAGAGACCCAGTACTTC. This encodes CASSRGQAQETQYF. The chain links TRBV5-1 to TRBJ2-5; 8 bases fit TRBD1. Unmatched junction bases numbered 3, after V lost 4 bases and J lost 1 base. The CDR3 totals 14 residues. The germline V gene has CDR1 SGHRS and CDR2 YFSETQ.

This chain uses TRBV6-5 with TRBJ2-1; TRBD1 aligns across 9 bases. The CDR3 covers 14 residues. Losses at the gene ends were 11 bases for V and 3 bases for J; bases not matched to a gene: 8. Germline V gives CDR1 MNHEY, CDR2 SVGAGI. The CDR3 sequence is CAGSTGQGYNEQFF. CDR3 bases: TGTGCCGGGTCCACGGGACAGGGCTACAATGAGCAGTTCTTC.

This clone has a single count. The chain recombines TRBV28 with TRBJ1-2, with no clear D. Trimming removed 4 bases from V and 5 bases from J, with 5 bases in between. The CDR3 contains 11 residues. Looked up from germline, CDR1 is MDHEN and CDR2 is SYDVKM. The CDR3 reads CASSSPYGYTF. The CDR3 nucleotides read TGTGCCAGCAGTTCTCCGTATGGCTACACCTTC.